This T cell receptor (beta chain) emerged from a study of blood T cell repertoires in COVID-19. Study-level background: T cells, B-cell-depleted T cells, or PBMCs supplied cDNA or gDNA.

Germline trimming cut 5 bases from V and 6 bases from J; bases unmatched to any gene: 9. Germline-derived CDR1 and CDR2 are LGHDT and YNNKEL (reference sequence). CDR3 length equals 15 residues. Original data processing: Amplification from reference gene primers served as the basis for estimated nucleated cell counts. Assay: immunoSEQ multiplex PCR; the TCRdb copy retains only in-frame clones and omits some. V, J and clone size derive from that table, while D and trimming were established from the DNA sequence. The sample consists of tens of thousands of clones, over 85% of them appearing once. The V call is TRBV3-1 (or the pseudogene TRBV3-2), the J call TRBJ1-3, with TRBD1 identical over 8 bases. Material: peripheral blood. The TCR originated in a woman older than 75 with acute or convalescent COVID-19. The CDR3 coding sequence is TGTGCCAGCAGCGCCGGGACAGGTCTTGAAAACACCATATATTTT. Translated: CASSAGTGLENTIYF.